This TCR beta chain was found in a study of blood T cell repertoires in COVID-19 (dated by TCRdb to between 2020 and 2021). Looking at the study overall: Samples covering the acute and convalescent phases of COVID-19 were provided by collaborators in the United States, Italy and Spain. The material from the prospective study consisted of cDNA or gDNA derived from T cells, B-cell-depleted T cells, or PBMCs. Deeply sampled blood TCRbeta repertoires from subjects exposed to, actively infected with, or recovered from COVID-19 were included in the dataset. The repertoires were released in a freely available public database intended as a resource for research on the immune response to SARS-CoV-2. The samples were drawn from the first 160 participants of the ongoing ImmuneRACE study and from some 1,300 subjects provided by 6 global collaborators. The sample metadata nearly always contained a de-identified subject ID, COVID-19 status, age in years and sex. Where HLA class I and class II types were available, the types were taken from metadata supplied by the sample provider, not from assay-based typing.

TCRbeta CDR3 regions were amplified from genomic DNA using the immunoSEQ Assay, a bias-controlled multiplex PCR. On the study's bioinformatics: The number of nucleated cells in each sample was estimated by amplification of reference gene primers within the assay. Sequence reads were collapsed and filtered to measure the absolute abundance of every unique TCRbeta CDR3 rearrangement. Productive Simpson clonality was computed per sample as the square root of Simpson's diversity index over productive rearrangements. TCRdb re-hosts the immuneACCESS table, in-frame sequences only. Its copies lack some clones; in the studies checked, an unresolved V gene accounts for under half of them, and the cause for the rest is not known. V, J and clone size are taken as reported in that table, and D and trimming were inferred from the DNA itself. This sample has roughly 260,000 clones in its table, and around 86% of those were observed once. 8.5% to 10% of the sample rests with the top ten.

Broad study findings and their caveats: The amount of clinical and demographic metadata varied by source and participant and was provided uncurated.

Samples from volunteer blood donors who had recovered from COVID-19 were contributed by a second Seattle source. Whole blood was collected in K2EDTA tubes by collaborating institutions according to the institutions' own protocols. For TCRbeta analysis, collaborators shipped samples as frozen whole blood, isolated PBMCs, or DNA extracted from either of those sample types. A word on this clone: The target of this receptor is not known. No base qualities exist here, and no much larger clone lies one base off it.

Including cysteine and phenylalanine, the CDR3 has 15 amino acids. Here the CDR3 DNA is all that survives: 45 bases in frame from base 1. CDR1 and CDR2 (MNHEY, SMNVEV) derive from the germline V gene (reference sequence). Trimming leaves V shorter by 4 bases and J shorter by 3 bases, with the junction holding 9 bases beyond the gene matches. The source of this sequence is a man aged 40-50 years who had recovered from COVID-19. The chain joins TRBV27 to TRBJ2-7; 7 central nucleotides agree with TRBD2. The source material was peripheral blood. The CDR3 sequence is CASSYIGGKIYEQYF. The nucleotide sequence reads as follows: TGTGCCAGCAGTTACATCGGGGGGAAAATCTACGAGCAGTACTTC.